This TCR beta chain is drawn from a study of shared T cell receptors in the human thymus. Sequencing used immunoSEQ multiplex PCR; TCRdb keeps in-frame clones, though not all of them. In the table there are approximately 68,000 clones, 90% to 95% of which are singletons. With V trimmed by 0 bases and J by 7 bases, 8 bases remained unmatched. The CDR3 sequence is 15 residues long. CDR1 and CDR2 (germline): MNHNY, SVGAGI (reference sequence). The chain employs TRBV6-6 and TRBJ1-2, with 7 bases aligning to TRBD1. The sample taken for sequencing was thymocytes. The sequence derives from a human donor. The chain's CDR3 is CASSYSPLDRAGYTF. The CDR3 nucleotides read TGTGCCAGCAGTTACTCACCTTTAGACAGGGCTGGCTACACCTTC.